The 9 T cell receptor beta chains below all came from one sample that was sequenced in a study of blood T cell repertoires in COVID-19. The repertoire was sequenced with immunoSEQ multiplex PCR; TCRdb's copy has only in-frame clones and lacks some. The table has approximately 170,000 clones, under 90% seen once; the top ten hold roughly 8%. Material for sequencing was PBMCs or T cells enriched from blood (not recorded which). The receptors were gathered from a woman between 50 and 59 years old who had recovered from COVID-19.

The chain recombines TRBV7-9 with TRBJ2-3; 9 nucleotides match TRBD2. This CDR3 contains 15 residues. The germline V gene has CDR1 SEHNR and CDR2 FQNEAQ (reference sequence). V lost 3 bases to trimming and J lost 4 bases; unmatched junction nucleotides: 5. Here the CDR3 DNA reads TGTGCCAGCAGCTTCCCTAGCGGGACGGCAGATACGCAGTATTTT. Translating it yields CASSFPSGTADTQYF.

The gene calls are TRBV29-1 and TRBJ2-3; D call uncertain. V lost 6 bases and J 6 bases, leaving 7 bases between the germline ends. CDR1 SQVTM and CDR2 ANQGSEA come from the germline V gene. CDR3 length equals 10 residues. In nucleotides, the CDR3 is TGCAGCGTCTACTGGGATACGCAGTATTTT. This translates into CSVYWDTQYF.

The chain links TRBV3-1 (or the pseudogene TRBV3-2) to TRBJ2-2; D uncertain. Trimming cost V 6 bases and J 0 bases, with 14 bases left between them. CDR1 is LGHDT, CDR2 YNNKEL, per germline (reference sequence). The CDR3 extends over 16 amino acids. The CDR3 reads CASSPHRVTNTGELFF. As DNA, the CDR3 is TGTGCCAGCAGTCCACACCGGGTTACGAACACCGGGGAGCTGTTTTTT.

The chain uses TRBV11-2 and TRBJ2-4; D might be TRBD1 (5 bases). The CDR3 has 15 residues. The V gene lost 2 bases and the J gene lost 8 bases, with 16 bases spanning the gap. Germline V gene lookup returns CDR1 SGHAT and CDR2 FQNNGV. The CDR3 nucleotides are TGTGCCAGCAGCTTAAGTGCAGGGTCCCCGCACATTCAGTACTTC. It yields the protein CASSLSAGSPHIQYF.

The chain carries TRBV11-2 and TRBJ2-2; D is perhaps TRBD1 (5 bases). Per the germline V gene, CDR1 is SGHAT and CDR2 is FQNNGV. This CDR3 region has 17 residues. Trimming cost V 5 bases and J 1 base, with 17 bases left between them. This CDR3 is CASSHEQAWQNTGELFF. DNA for the CDR3: TGTGCCAGCAGCCATGAACAGGCTTGGCAGAACACCGGGGAGCTGTTTTTT.

The chain couples TRBV27 to TRBJ1-3; D may be TRBD1 (6 bases). There are 16 residues in the CDR3. Trimming stripped 3 bases from V and 1 base from J, with 13 bases between. Germline V CDR1 and CDR2: MNHEY, SMNVEV (reference sequence). The CDR3 DNA reads as TGTGCCAGCAGTTTTAAGGGGACATTGTCTGGAAACACCATATATTTT. Protein sequence: CASSFKGTLSGNTIYF.

This clone occurred a few times. The chain couples TRBV19 to TRBJ2-7; D might be TRBD1 (6 bases). The length of the CDR3 is 15 residues. V lost 3 bases and J lost 3, with 15 bases in between. CDR1 LNHDA and CDR2 SQIVND come from the germline V gene (reference sequence). CDR3 DNA sequence: TGTGCCAGTAGTATGGACAGCGGAGATTTCTACGAGCAGTACTTC. As protein: CASSMDSGDFYEQYF.

A single count supports this clone. This chain connects TRBV6-2 or TRBV6-3 to TRBJ2-5, with D possibly being TRBD1 (6 bases). Trimming removed 0 bases at V and 5 bases at J, with 13 bases between. Germline lookup yields CDR1 MNHEY and CDR2 SVGEGT. This CDR3 comprises 15 residues. In nucleotides, the CDR3 is TGTGCCAGCAGTTACTCGAATAGGGGGACGGAGACCCAGTACTTC. Protein product: CASSYSNRGTETQYF.

This clone turned up a few times. The genes are TRBV18 and TRBJ2-1, with 8 bases fitting TRBD1. V gave up 8 bases and J gave up 2 bases; unmatched junction bases: 5. Germline CDR1 KGHSH, CDR2 LQKENI. The CDR3 loop spans 14 amino acids. CDR3 nucleotides: TGTGCCAGCGGGGGGACAGGAACCTACAATGAGCAGTTCTTC. It is translated as CASGGTGTYNEQFF.